The 28 T cell receptor beta chains below come from one sample, sequenced in a study of T cell clusters in autoimmune cytopenias. One tube held mixed TRB-A and TRB-B primer pools for touch-down PCR. TCRdb reprocessed the multiplex PCR reads and reports one entry per CDR3 protein, with no DNA. The sample table includes around 2,000 distinct CDR3 sequences. TRB was amplified from approximately 230 ng of peripheral blood genomic DNA per sample. This sample also appeared in a second study, on T cell repertoires in aging, cancer and after chemotherapy.

Material for sequencing was peripheral blood. The receptor set was obtained from a human donor with chronic lymphocytic leukemia.

The gene calls are TRBV5-4 and TRBJ1-5. This CDR3 comprises 13 residues. Looked up from germline, CDR1 is SGHNT and CDR2 is YYREEE (reference sequence). The CDR3 protein is CASSLGYNQPQHF. The whole variable domain, remainder taken from reference TRBV5-4 and TRBJ1-5, is ETGVTQSPTHLIKTRGQQVTLRCSSQSGHNTVSWYQQALGQGPQFIFQYYREEENGRGNFPPRFSGLQFPNYSSELNVNALELDDSALYLCASSLGYNQPQHFGDGTRLSIL.

Judged by frequency, this clonotype is medium-sized (0.01 to 0.1%). The chain uses TRBV6-4 and TRBJ2-3; TCRdb returns TRBD2, unconfirmable since there is no DNA. CDR1 and CDR2 (germline): MRHNA, SNTAGT. The CDR3 totals 16 residues. The CDR3 reads CASSVSSGGASDTQYF.

Considering frequency, this clonotype is medium-sized. V usage is TRBV5-4 and J usage is TRBJ2-2; TCRdb calls TRBD1, which cannot be checked without DNA. The CDR3 has 16 residues. Germline V gene lookup returns CDR1 SGHNT and CDR2 YYREEE (reference sequence). CDR3 region: CASSGSRGQNTGELFF.

This clonotype shows up as medium-sized by frequency. The chain is built from TRBV18 and TRBJ1-1. Germline V lookup: CDR1 KGHSH, CDR2 LQKENI. This CDR3 contains 14 residues. CDR3 in amino acids: CASSPQGESTEAFF.

This clonotype is identified as medium-sized from frequency. The J gene is TRBJ2-4, the V gene TRBV12-3 or TRBV12-4; TCRdb designates TRBD2, a call that cannot be tested without DNA. CDR3 length equals 16 residues. The CDR3 is CASSRTSGGAKNIQYF.

This clonotype shows up as large (0.1 to 1%) by frequency. V usage is TRBV6-5 and J usage is TRBJ2-5; the D call from TCRdb, TRBD1, cannot be confirmed without DNA. The CDR3 has 13 residues. Germline CDR1 and CDR2: MNHEY and SVGAGI. The CDR3 here is CASRPWGGETQYF.

This clonotype is called medium-sized based on its frequency. The V call is TRBV19, the J call TRBJ1-1. The germline V gene encodes CDR1 LNHDA and CDR2 SQIVND (reference sequence). The CDR3 totals 13 residues. CDR3 sequence reads: CASSRTWSTEAFF.

This clonotype registers medium-sized by frequency. The CDR3 sequence: CASSLGQINEKLFF. The rearrangement joins TRBV5-4 to TRBJ1-4. This CDR3 spans 14 amino acids. Germline-derived CDR1 and CDR2 are SGHNT and YYREEE (reference sequence). Combining the CDR3 with reference TRBV5-4 and TRBJ1-4 gives the whole variable domain ETGVTQSPTHLIKTRGQQVTLRCSSQSGHNTVSWYQQALGQGPQFIFQYYREEENGRGNFPPRFSGLQFPNYSSELNVNALELDDSALYLCASSLGQINEKLFFGSGTQLSVL.

Its frequency marks this clonotype as medium-sized. This chain links TRBV6-5 with TRBJ2-5; the D gene TCRdb calls, TRBD2, cannot be checked with no DNA. The CDR3 sequence is 13 residues long. Germline CDR1 and CDR2: MNHEY and SVGAGI. The CDR3 protein is CASSYREVGDQYF.

This clonotype counts as medium-sized by frequency. The chain is built from TRBV27 and TRBJ2-2; TCRdb names TRBD1, which stays unverified in the absence of DNA. The CDR3 loop spans 15 amino acids. Germline lookup yields CDR1 MNHEY and CDR2 SMNVEV (reference sequence). CDR3 sequence: CASSFRGGDTGELFF.

This rearrangement joins TRBV5-8 to TRBJ2-1; the D call from TCRdb, TRBD1, cannot be confirmed without DNA. The V gene's germline CDR1 is SGHTS and CDR2 YDEGEE. The CDR3 is made up of 15 amino acids. The CDR3 reads CASSLRSVGGNEQFF.

This clonotype registers large by frequency. The V gene is TRBV5-4, the J gene TRBJ2-7. In germline, CDR1 is SGHNT, CDR2 YYREEE (reference sequence). This CDR3 has 14 amino acids. This CDR3 reads CASSLTQWPYEQYF.

This clonotype is medium-sized by frequency. V is TRBV29-1 and J is TRBJ1-1. The CDR3 runs 13 residues. Germline V gives CDR1 SQVTM, CDR2 ANQGSEA. The CDR3 is CSVELVLGTEAFF.

This clonotype is called medium-sized based on its frequency. CDR3 sequence reads: CASRMGENTGELFF. This rearrangement joins TRBV5-1 to TRBJ2-2. The CDR3 runs to 14 residues. Germline V gene lookup returns CDR1 SGHRS and CDR2 YFSETQ. The whole variable domain, remainder taken from reference TRBV5-1 and TRBJ2-2, is KAGVTQTPRYLIKTRGQQVTLSCSPISGHRSVSWYQQTPGQGLQFLFEYFSETQRNKGNFPGRFSGRQFSNSRSEMNVSTLELGDSALYLCASRMGENTGELFFGEGSRLTVL.

This clonotype is classed as medium-sized (0.01 to 0.1%) by frequency. The chain uses TRBV6-5 and TRBJ1-5; TCRdb's D call of TRBD1 is untestable without DNA. The germline gives CDR1 MNHEY, CDR2 SVGAGI. The CDR3 runs 15 residues. The CDR3 reads CASSGAGEGNQPQHF.

This clonotype is medium-sized by frequency. The chain links TRBV5-1 to TRBJ1-5; TCRdb proposes TRBD1, but this gene call is untestable without DNA. Per the germline V gene, CDR1 is SGHRS and CDR2 is YFSETQ. The CDR3 runs 15 residues. CDR3 residues: CASSFQGARNQPQHF.

Measured by frequency, this clonotype is medium-sized. V usage is TRBV6-5 and J usage is TRBJ1-3. Germline V gene lookup returns CDR1 MNHEY and CDR2 SVGAGI. The CDR3 contains 15 residues. CDR3 sequence: CASSYSGGAGNTIYF.

The chain joins TRBV5-1 to TRBJ2-3; TCRdb's D gene call, TRBD2, goes unchecked for lack of DNA. CDR3 length: 16 amino acids. CDR1 is SGHRS, CDR2 YFSETQ, per germline. CDR3: CASSYRESGGADTQYF.

This clonotype is medium-sized by frequency. The chain employs TRBV5-6 and TRBJ1-2; TCRdb's D gene call, TRBD1, goes unchecked for lack of DNA. From germline, CDR1 is SGHDT and CDR2 YYEEEE. The CDR3 has 15 residues. Here the CDR3 reads CASSLVGGANYGYTF.

This clonotype is classed as medium-sized by frequency. This chain links TRBV18 with TRBJ1-1. Per germline, CDR1 KGHSH and CDR2 LQKENI. The CDR3 extends over 14 amino acids. The CDR3 loop reads CASSPDPANTEAFF.

Judged by frequency, this clonotype is medium-sized. This sequence joins TRBV6-1 and TRBJ1-2; the D gene TCRdb calls, TRBD1, cannot be checked with no DNA. The CDR3 sequence is 17 residues long. The germline CDR1 and CDR2 sequences are MNHNS and SASEGT. This chain's CDR3 is CASSDRKGTTHVGGYTF.

In terms of frequency, this clonotype is medium-sized. The chain couples TRBV7-2 to TRBJ2-3; the TCRdb call, TRBD1, lacks DNA for checking. Germline V CDR1 and CDR2: SGHTA, FQGNSA. The CDR3 has 13 amino acids. CDR3 residues: CASSLVKGDTQYF.

In terms of frequency, this clonotype is large. The rearrangement links TRBV29-1 to TRBJ2-1. In germline, CDR1 is SQVTM, CDR2 ANQGSEA. The CDR3 loop spans 11 amino acids. The CDR3 sequence: CSVAASGEQFF.

Measured by frequency, this clonotype is medium-sized (0.01 to 0.1%). The chain recombines TRBV13 with TRBJ2-1; checking the TCRdb D call of TRBD1 is not possible without DNA. This CDR3 has 16 residues. Germline CDR1 reads PRHDT; CDR2 reads FYEKMQ (reference sequence). The CDR3 is CASSFKGRSSYNEQFF. Based on the CDR3 plus reference TRBV13 and TRBJ2-1, the full variable domain is AAGVIQSPRHLIKEKRETATLKCYPIPRHDTVYWYQQGPGQDPQFLISFYEKMQSDKGSIPDRFSAQQFSDYHSELNMSSLELGDSALYFCASSFKGRSSYNEQFFGPGTRLTVL.

Considering frequency, this clonotype is medium-sized. The V call is TRBV27, the J call TRBJ2-5; TCRdb's D call, TRBD1, is unchecked because there is no DNA. Looked up from germline, CDR1 is MNHEY and CDR2 is SMNVEV (reference sequence). The CDR3 is 18 amino acids. The CDR3: CASSFNRAGGREQETQYF.

This clonotype shows up as medium-sized by frequency. The gene calls are TRBV19 and TRBJ2-3; without DNA, the TCRdb call of TRBD1 cannot be checked. From germline, CDR1 is LNHDA and CDR2 SQIVND (reference sequence). The length of the CDR3 is 15 residues. The CDR3 loop is CASSIGTNGADTQYF. Combining the CDR3 with reference TRBV19 and TRBJ2-3 gives the whole variable domain DGGITQSPKYLFRKEGQNVTLSCEQNLNHDAMYWYRQDPGQGLRLIYYSQIVNDFQKGDIAEGYSVSREKKESFPLTVTSAQKNPTAFYLCASSIGTNGADTQYFGPGTRLTVL.

Measured by frequency, this clonotype is medium-sized (0.01 to 0.1%). The chain links TRBV6-5 to TRBJ1-1; the TCRdb D gene call, TRBD1, has no DNA to confirm it. Per germline, CDR1 MNHEY and CDR2 SVGAGI. The CDR3 totals 12 residues. CDR3: CASSSRGTEAFF.

Judged by frequency, this clonotype is medium-sized. The V call is TRBV6-2 or TRBV6-3, the J call TRBJ2-2; the TCRdb D gene call, TRBD1, has no DNA to confirm it. The germline gives CDR1 MNHEY, CDR2 SVGEGT. CDR3 length equals 16 residues. This CDR3 reads CASSPWTKTNTGELFF.